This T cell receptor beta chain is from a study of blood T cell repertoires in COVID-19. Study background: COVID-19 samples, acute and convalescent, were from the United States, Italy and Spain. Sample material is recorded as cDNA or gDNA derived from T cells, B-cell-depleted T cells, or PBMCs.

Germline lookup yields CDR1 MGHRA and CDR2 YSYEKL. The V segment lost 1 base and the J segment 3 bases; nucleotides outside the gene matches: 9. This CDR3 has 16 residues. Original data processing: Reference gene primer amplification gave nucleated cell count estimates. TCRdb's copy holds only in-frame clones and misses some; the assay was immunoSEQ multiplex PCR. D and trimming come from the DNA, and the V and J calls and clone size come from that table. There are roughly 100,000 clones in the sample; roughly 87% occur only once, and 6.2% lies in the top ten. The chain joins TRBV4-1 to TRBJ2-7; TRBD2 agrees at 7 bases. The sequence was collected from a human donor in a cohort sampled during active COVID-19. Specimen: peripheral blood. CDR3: CASSQGASAGVYEQYF. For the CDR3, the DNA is TGCGCCAGCAGCCAAGGGGCGTCGGCGGGAGTCTACGAGCAGTACTTC.